The clone carrying this TCR beta chain was counted a few times. Its antigen is currently unknown. The entry originates in a study of blood T cells in healthy people across ages. As for the study in general: Per two T cells, about one barcoded beta molecule was captured through template switching.

The V segment lost 1 base and the J segment 4 bases; nucleotides outside the gene matches: 12. Germline V lookup: CDR1 LGHNA, CDR2 YSLEER. There are 18 residues in the CDR3. At least 5.5 micrograms of total RNA were extracted per sample. General study points: Donor CMV status, an unknown factor, possibly confounded changes in expanded clonotypes.

A sample-barcoded 5' primer and a J-beta primer mix were used in a second PCR of roughly 7 to 11 cycles. Each cDNA molecule, via a template-switch adaptor with 12 random nucleotides, was tagged. TCRdb fed the 5' RACE reads into MiXCR, producing one record per CDR3 protein. The sample has roughly 700,000 distinct CDR3 sequences; 49% are singletons. Source material: blood. The chain has TRBV4-3 and TRBJ2-2, with TRBD1 matching over 7 bases. The TCR was taken from a woman aged 55-70 years in good health. The CDR3 protein is CASSQAPDGQAATGELFF. CDR3 nucleotides: TGCGCCAGCAGCCAAGCTCCGGACGGACAGGCTGCCACCGGGGAGCTGTTTTTT.